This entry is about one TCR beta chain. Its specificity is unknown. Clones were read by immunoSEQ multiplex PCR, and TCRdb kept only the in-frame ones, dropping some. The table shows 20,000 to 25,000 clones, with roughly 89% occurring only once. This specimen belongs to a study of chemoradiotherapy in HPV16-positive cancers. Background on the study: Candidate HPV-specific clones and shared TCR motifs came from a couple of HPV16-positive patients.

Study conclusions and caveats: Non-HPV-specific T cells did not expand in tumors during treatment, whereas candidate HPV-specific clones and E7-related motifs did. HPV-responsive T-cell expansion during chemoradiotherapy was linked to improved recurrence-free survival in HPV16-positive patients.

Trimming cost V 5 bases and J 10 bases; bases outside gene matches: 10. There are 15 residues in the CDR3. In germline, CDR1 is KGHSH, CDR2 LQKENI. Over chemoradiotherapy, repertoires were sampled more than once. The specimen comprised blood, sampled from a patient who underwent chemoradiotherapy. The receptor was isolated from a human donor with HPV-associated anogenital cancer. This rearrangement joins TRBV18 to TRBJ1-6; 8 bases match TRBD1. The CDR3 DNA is TGTGCCAGCTCATACGGACAGGGCGGGTCCTCACCCCTCCACTTT. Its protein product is CASSYGQGGSSPLHF.